This entry features one T cell receptor beta chain sequence. The target antigen is unknown. Trimming stripped 0 bases from V and 3 bases from J, with 9 bases between. The CDR3 contains 14 residues. Germline V gene lookup returns CDR1 KGHSY and CDR2 FQNENV. These data come from a study of cytotoxic CD8 clonotypes in ibrutinib-treated CLL. Study context: The sample average was 255,043 productive templates and more than 90,000 productive rearrangements.

Only in-frame clones appear in the TCRdb table, and some are missing; sequencing was by immunoSEQ multiplex PCR. The table lists 35,000 or so clones, 71% of them singletons. Points from the study as a whole: The clonality rise at ibrutinib response reflected private clonotype expansion.

J is TRBJ2-7 and V is TRBV16; D gene unclear. The source was PBMCs, collected at disease progression, from a patient treated with ibrutinib. This TCR was sampled from a human donor with chronic lymphocytic leukemia. The CDR3 DNA reads TGTGCCAGCAGCCAATCCGGAACAGACTACGAGCAGTACTTC. Protein sequence: CASSQSGTDYEQYF.